This T cell receptor (beta chain) appears in the sequencing data of a study of blood T cell repertoires in COVID-19. Background on the study: Acute and convalescent COVID-19 specimens originated in the United States, Italy and Spain. Nucleic acid was either cDNA or gDNA, and it came from T cells, B-cell-depleted T cells, or PBMCs.

Profiling relied on immunoSEQ multiplex PCR, and the TCRdb table lists in-frame clones only, not all of them. The repertoire holds 75,000 or so clones, with roughly 80% as singletons. This clone showed up just once. The sequencing input was peripheral blood. This TCR came from a woman between 65 and 79 years old with acute or convalescent COVID-19.

CDR3 residues: CASSLGGISYNEQFF. In DNA form, the CDR3 reads TGTGCCAGCAGTTTGGGGGGGATCTCCTACAATGAGCAGTTCTTC. The V call is TRBV6-5, the J call TRBJ2-1; 7 bases map to TRBD2. Germline V gene data show CDR1 as MNHEY and CDR2 as SVGAGI. This CDR3 comprises 15 residues. V trimming: 4 bases; J trimming: 0 bases; junction bases outside the gene matches: 3.